This T cell receptor (beta chain) came from a study of CD8 T cells in ankylosing spondylitis. Overall study findings and caveats: Among TCR beta sequences, a motif of eight highly homologous variants appeared characteristic of ankylosing spondylitis blood.

TCRdb reprocessed the 5' RACE reads with MiXCR, giving one entry per CDR3 protein. The sample contains some 220,000 distinct CDR3 sequences, 7.5% to 9.5% of which appear only once. A note on this clonotype: Its antigen is as yet unknown. A much larger clone differs by one base, so this may be a read error.

The CDR3 runs 13 residues. CDR1 and CDR2 (germline): LGHDT, YNNKEL (reference sequence). The chain has TRBV3-1 and TRBJ1-5; D remains unclear. This sequence originates from a female donor with ankylosing spondylitis or in good health (not recorded which). The source material was blood, either unsorted or a sorted T cell fraction (not recorded which). In DNA form, the CDR3 reads TGTGCCGGCAGCCAAGATGGCGGTCAGCCCCAGCATTTT. This translates into CAGSQDGGQPQHF.